These T cell receptor beta chains were read from a single sample in a study of blood T cell repertoires in COVID-19. Some clones are missing from TCRdb's copy, which holds only in-frame ones; the method was immunoSEQ multiplex PCR. The table lists about 270,000 clones, over 75% of them singletons. Specimen: peripheral blood. These receptors came from a human donor in a cohort sampled during active COVID-19. The CDR3 runs from the conserved cysteine through the conserved F or W. Fields, in order: J gene, V gene, D gene, clone size, CDR3 DNA, CDR3 protein. D genes are given only for firm matches. A row's size may be missing; if present it is once, few, many or a size class.

J: TRBJ1-4
V: TRBV19
D: -
size: -
DNA: TGTGCCAGTAGTATAGATAGAACAAAACTGTTTTTT
CDR3: CASSIDRTKLFF

J: TRBJ1-1
V: TRBV3-1/TRBV3-2
D: -
size: -
DNA: TGTGCCAGCAGCCCACAGGTGAACACTGAAGCTTTCTTT
CDR3: CASSPQVNTEAFF

J: TRBJ2-7
V: TRBV11-2
D: -
size: once
DNA: TGTGCCAGCAGCCTGGGGTGGGGACTCACTCCCTACGAGCAGTACTTC
CDR3: CASSLGWGLTPYEQYF

J: TRBJ1-2
V: TRBV7-9
D: TRBD1
size: -
DNA: TGTGCCAGCAGCTTGGGAACGGACAGGGGGCATGGCTACACCTTC
CDR3: CASSLGTDRGHGYTF

J: TRBJ2-7
V: TRBV6-5
D: TRBD2
size: few
DNA: TGTGCCAGCAGTCCGGGAGCGGGGGCCTACGAGCAGTACTTC
CDR3: CASSPGAGAYEQYF

J: TRBJ2-7
V: TRBV7-8
D: -
size: -
DNA: TGTGCCAGCAGCTTAGTAGGAGGGGTTGGATATTACGAGCAGTACTTC
CDR3: CASSLVGGVGYYEQYF

J: TRBJ2-3
V: TRBV3-1/TRBV3-2
D: -
size: -
DNA: TGTGCCAGCAGAACCTCACCGGGGGCGCAGTATTTT
CDR3: CASRTSPGAQYF

J: TRBJ1-6
V: TRBV5-1
D: -
size: -
DNA: TGCGCCAGCAGCTCCACCTCAGGGAATTCACCCCTCCACTTT
CDR3: CASSSTSGNSPLHF

J: TRBJ2-3
V: TRBV6-2/TRBV6-3
D: -
size: many
DNA: TGTGCCAGCAGTTACCTGAGCGAAACAGATACGCAGTATTTT
CDR3: CASSYLSETDTQYF

J: TRBJ2-5
V: TRBV11-1
D: TRBD2
size: once
DNA: TGTGCCAGCAGCCGGGCCGCAGGGAGGGAAGAGACCCAGTACTTC
CDR3: CASSRAAGREETQYF

J: TRBJ1-3
V: TRBV5-1
D: -
size: -
DNA: TGCGCCAGCAGCGCCGCTAGCTCTGGAAACACCATATATTTT
CDR3: CASSAASSGNTIYF

J: TRBJ2-5
V: TRBV7-9
D: TRBD1
size: once
DNA: TGTGCCAGCAGGACAGGGGCGGGGGAGACCCAGTACTTC
CDR3: CASRTGAGETQYF

J: TRBJ2-1
V: TRBV5-1
D: -
size: -
DNA: TGCGCCAGCCGCGTGTCGGACAATGAGCAGTTCTTC
CDR3: CASRVSDNEQFF

J: TRBJ1-1
V: TRBV15
D: -
size: -
DNA: TGTGCCACCAGCGTTGACGGGAGGGGGAACACTGAAGCTTTCTTT
CDR3: CATSVDGRGNTEAFF

J: TRBJ2-7
V: TRBV30
D: -
size: -
DNA: TGTGCCTGGAGTTTCCAGGGGTCCGGGGAGCAGTACTTC
CDR3: CAWSFQGSGEQYF

J: TRBJ2-7
V: TRBV7-2
D: -
size: -
DNA: TGTGCCAGCAGCTTAAGTACAACTCAGGGTTACGAGCAGTACTTC
CDR3: CASSLSTTQGYEQYF

J: TRBJ2-1
V: TRBV27
D: -
size: -
DNA: TGTGCCAGCAATAACCCCGGGACAACTGAGCAGTTCTTC
CDR3: CASNNPGTTEQFF

J: TRBJ2-7
V: TRBV28
D: -
size: -
DNA: TGTGCCAGCAGTGAGGCCCCCGAGCAGTACTTC
CDR3: CASSEAPEQYF

J: TRBJ2-5
V: TRBV5-1
D: -
size: -
DNA: TGCGCCAGCAGCTTAGCGGAGCCTCCAGTTCACTTC
CDR3: CASSLAEPPVHF

J: TRBJ2-1
V: TRBV19
D: TRBD1
size: -
DNA: TGTGCCAGTAGGACGGACAGGGCCACCAATGAGCAGTTCTTC
CDR3: CASRTDRATNEQFF

J: TRBJ2-7
V: TRBV28
D: -
size: -
DNA: TGTGCCAGCAGTCAGGAAGGTAATAGGTACTTC
CDR3: CASSQEGNRYF

J: TRBJ2-5
V: TRBV29-1
D: -
size: -
DNA: TGCAGCGTTTCCCCTTCAGGGACCCAGTACTTC
CDR3: CSVSPSGTQYF

J: TRBJ1-2
V: TRBV7-2
D: TRBD1
size: -
DNA: TGTGCCAGCAGCTTAGTTTATGCGGGACAGGGGGCTGGGTACACCTTC
CDR3: CASSLVYAGQGAGYTF

J: TRBJ2-2
V: TRBV6-1
D: -
size: few
DNA: TGTGCCAGCAGTGAATACGAGCGAACCGGGGAGCTGTTTTTT
CDR3: CASSEYERTGELFF

J: TRBJ1-1
V: TRBV2
D: -
size: -
DNA: TGTGCCAGCAGGGCCTCCCTTATGAACACTGAAGCTTTCTTT
CDR3: CASRASLMNTEAFF

J: TRBJ2-1
V: TRBV7-2
D: -
size: -
DNA: TGTGCCAGCAGCTTAGGAGCCACTTTGTACAATGAGCAGTTCTTC
CDR3: CASSLGATLYNEQFF

J: TRBJ2-2
V: TRBV30
D: TRBD1
size: -
DNA: TGTGCCTGGAATCGGGACAGGGTCGGGGAGCTGTTTTTT
CDR3: CAWNRDRVGELFF

J: TRBJ1-5
V: TRBV19
D: -
size: -
DNA: TGTGCCAGTAGTCCTGACAGCTCAAGCAATCAGCCCCAGCATTTT
CDR3: CASSPDSSSNQPQHF

J: TRBJ2-7
V: TRBV7-2
D: -
size: -
DNA: TGTGCCAGCAGCAAAAATTTTGCGATGGAGCAGTACTTC
CDR3: CASSKNFAMEQYF

J: TRBJ2-1
V: TRBV9
D: -
size: -
DNA: TGTGCCAGCAGCACTAGCATGACGAATGAGCAGTTCTTC
CDR3: CASSTSMTNEQFF

J: TRBJ1-1
V: TRBV19
D: TRBD1
size: -
DNA: TGTGCCAGTAGTATTAGCTGGGTAGGGGGCGTCCCTGAAGCTTTCTTT
CDR3: CASSISWVGGVPEAFF

J: TRBJ1-1
V: TRBV3-1/TRBV3-2
D: -
size: -
DNA: TGTGCCAGCAGCCAAGTCGGTGGGAACACTGAAGCTTTCTTT
CDR3: CASSQVGGNTEAFF

J: TRBJ2-7
V: TRBV27
D: TRBD2
size: once
DNA: TGTGCCAGCAGTCCTCCACCGGGACTAGCGGGAGTGGCCTACGAGCAGTACTTC
CDR3: CASSPPPGLAGVAYEQYF

J: TRBJ1-3
V: TRBV11-3
D: -
size: -
DNA: TGTGCCAGCAGCCCGGGACTGAGCTCTGGAAACACCATATATTTT
CDR3: CASSPGLSSGNTIYF

J: TRBJ2-3
V: TRBV7-9
D: TRBD2
size: few
DNA: TGTGCCAGCATATCTGATAGCGGGAGGAGGGATACGCAGTATTTT
CDR3: CASISDSGRRDTQYF

J: TRBJ1-1
V: TRBV5-1
D: TRBD1
size: -
DNA: TGCGCCAGCAGCTTACAGGGGAATGGGGCTGAAGCTTTCTTT
CDR3: CASSLQGNGAEAFF

J: TRBJ2-1
V: TRBV15
D: TRBD1
size: once
DNA: TGTGCCACCAGTAACAGGGGGCCATACAATGAGCAGTTCTTC
CDR3: CATSNRGPYNEQFF

J: TRBJ2-1
V: TRBV7-8
D: TRBD2
size: -
DNA: TGTGCCAGCAGCTCGGGACTAGCGGGAGGGAATGAGCAGTTCTTC
CDR3: CASSSGLAGGNEQFF